This is a list of T cell receptor gamma chains from one sample in a study of Vδ1+ human thymocytes. TCRdb re-processed the multiplex PCR reads using CATT. Among some 11,000 gamma-chain clones listed, 43% were seen once. Specimen: Vdelta1+ gamma-delta thymocytes from the thymus. Receptors were obtained from a boy in the first two years of life who had congenital heart surgery. The CDR3 runs from the conserved cysteine through the conserved F or W. The order of the fields is clone size, J gene, V gene, CDR3 DNA, CDR3 protein. The listing skips clone size in some rows; elsewhere it reads once, few, many or a size class.

abundance: -; j_gene: TRGJ1/TRGJ2; v_gene: TRGV9; CDR3nt: TGTGCCTTGTGGGAGGCGCCAGATTATAAGAAACTCTTT; CDR3aa: CALWEAPDYKKLF
abundance: -; j_gene: TRGJ1/TRGJ2; v_gene: TRGV3; CDR3nt: TGTGCCACCTGGTACAGGCGTGGTTATAAGAAACTCTTT; CDR3aa: CATWYRRGYKKLF
abundance: few; j_gene: TRGJ1/TRGJ2; v_gene: TRGV9; CDR3nt: TGTGCCTTGTGGGTAGCCAATTATTATAAGAAACTCTTT; CDR3aa: CALWVANYYKKLF
abundance: -; j_gene: TRGJ1/TRGJ2; v_gene: TRGV4; CDR3nt: TGTGCCACCTGGGATGGGCTCGTGGGTTATTATAAGAAACTCTTT; CDR3aa: CATWDGLVGYYKKLF
abundance: -; j_gene: TRGJ1/TRGJ2; v_gene: TRGV9; CDR3nt: TGTGCCTTGTGGGAGGTGAGGAAACTCTTT; CDR3aa: CALWEVRKLF
abundance: -; j_gene: TRGJ1/TRGJ2; v_gene: TRGV9; CDR3nt: TGTGCCTTGTGGGAGGTGCATGGTAAGAAACTATTT; CDR3aa: CALWEVHGKKLF
abundance: few; j_gene: TRGJ1/TRGJ2; v_gene: TRGV8; CDR3nt: TGTGCCACCTGGGATATCCCGGCCTTTGGTTATAAGAAACTCTTT; CDR3aa: CATWDIPAFGYKKLF
abundance: few; j_gene: TRGJ1/TRGJ2; v_gene: TRGV5; CDR3nt: TGTGCCACCTGGGACAGCCTATGCCGTGGGAAACTCTTT; CDR3aa: CATWDSLCRGKLF
abundance: few; j_gene: TRGJ1/TRGJ2; v_gene: TRGV3; CDR3nt: TGTGCCACCTGGGCCCATAAGAAACTCTTT; CDR3aa: CATWAHKKLF
abundance: few; j_gene: TRGJP2; v_gene: TRGV8; CDR3nt: TGTGCCACCTGGGACAATAGTAGTGATTGGATCAAGACGTTT; CDR3aa: CATWDNSSDWIKTF
abundance: few; j_gene: TRGJ1/TRGJ2; v_gene: TRGV9; CDR3nt: TGTGCCTTGTGGGAGGTGCGTTTCCTGAAACTCTTT; CDR3aa: CALWEVRFLKLF
abundance: few; j_gene: TRGJ1/TRGJ2; v_gene: TRGV3; CDR3nt: TGTGCCACCTGGGACAGGCAGTACTATAAGAAACTCTTT; CDR3aa: CATWDRQYYKKLF
abundance: -; j_gene: TRGJ1/TRGJ2; v_gene: TRGV9; CDR3nt: TGTGCCTTGTGGATTCACTTCCAAGATTATTATAAGAAACTCTTT; CDR3aa: CALWIHFQDYYKKLF
abundance: few; j_gene: TRGJ1/TRGJ2; v_gene: TRGV4; CDR3nt: TGTGCCACCTGGGATGGATGTAATAAGAAACTCTTT; CDR3aa: CATWDGCNKKLF
abundance: few; j_gene: TRGJ1/TRGJ2; v_gene: TRGV2; CDR3nt: TGTGCCACCTGGGACGCGCCTTATTATAAGAAACTCTTT; CDR3aa: CATWDAPYYKKLF
abundance: few; j_gene: TRGJ1/TRGJ2; v_gene: TRGV9; CDR3nt: TGTGCCTTGGTGGGGGTGTGGTATAAGAAACTCTTT; CDR3aa: CALVGVWYKKLF
abundance: -; j_gene: TRGJP2; v_gene: TRGV4; CDR3nt: TGTGCCACCTGGGATGGGCCCTGTGATTGGATCAAGACGTTT; CDR3aa: CATWDGPCDWIKTF
abundance: -; j_gene: TRGJ1/TRGJ2; v_gene: TRGV9; CDR3nt: TGTGCCTTGTGGGAGGTGCGGATGAAACTCTTT; CDR3aa: CALWEVRMKLF
abundance: few; j_gene: TRGJ1/TRGJ2; v_gene: TRGV9; CDR3nt: TGTGCCTTGTGGGAGGTGTTGGGCTCAAAGAAACTCTTT; CDR3aa: CALWEVLGSKKLF
abundance: -; j_gene: TRGJ1/TRGJ2; v_gene: TRGV8; CDR3nt: TGTGCCACCTGGGATAGTGCGCGGTATAAGAAACTCTTT; CDR3aa: CATWDSARYKKLF